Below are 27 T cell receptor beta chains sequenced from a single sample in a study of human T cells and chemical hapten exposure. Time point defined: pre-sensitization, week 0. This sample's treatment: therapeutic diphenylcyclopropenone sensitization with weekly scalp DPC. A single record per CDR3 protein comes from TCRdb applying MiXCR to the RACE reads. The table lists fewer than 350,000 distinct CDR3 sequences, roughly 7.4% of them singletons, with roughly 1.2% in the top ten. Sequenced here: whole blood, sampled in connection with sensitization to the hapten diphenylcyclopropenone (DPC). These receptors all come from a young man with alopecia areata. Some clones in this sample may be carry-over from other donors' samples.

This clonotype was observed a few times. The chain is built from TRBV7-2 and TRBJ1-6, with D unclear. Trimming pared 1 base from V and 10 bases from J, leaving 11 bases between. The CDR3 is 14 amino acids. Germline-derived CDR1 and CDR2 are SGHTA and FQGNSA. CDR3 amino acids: CASSLEWGLSPLHF. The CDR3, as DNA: TGTGCCAGCAGCTTAGAGTGGGGTCTATCACCCCTCCACTTT.

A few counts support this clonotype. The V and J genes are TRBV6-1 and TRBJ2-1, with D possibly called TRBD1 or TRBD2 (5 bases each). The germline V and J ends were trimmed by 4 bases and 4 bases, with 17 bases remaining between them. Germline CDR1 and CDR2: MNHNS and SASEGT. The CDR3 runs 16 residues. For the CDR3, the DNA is TGTGCCAGCAGTGCCCGGGACCCGTCACCGTACAATGAGCAGTTCTTC. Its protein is CASSARDPSPYNEQFF.

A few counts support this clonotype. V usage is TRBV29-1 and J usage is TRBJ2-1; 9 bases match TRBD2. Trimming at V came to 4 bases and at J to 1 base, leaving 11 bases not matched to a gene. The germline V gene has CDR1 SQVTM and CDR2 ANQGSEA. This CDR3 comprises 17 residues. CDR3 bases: TGCAGCGTTGTCCTAGCGGGGATAATTGTGTCCTACAATGAGCAGTTCTTC. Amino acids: CSVVLAGIIVSYNEQFF.

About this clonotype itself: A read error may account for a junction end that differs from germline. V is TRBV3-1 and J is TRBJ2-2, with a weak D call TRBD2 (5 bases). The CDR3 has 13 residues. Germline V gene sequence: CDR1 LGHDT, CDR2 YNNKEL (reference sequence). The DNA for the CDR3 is TGTGCCAGCGTTGGACTGCGCACCGGGCAGCTGTTTTTT. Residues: CASVGLRTGQLFF.

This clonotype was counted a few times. The DNA for the CDR3 is TGTGCCAGCAGCCCCCAAATTAGCTCCTACGAGCAGTACTTC. Amino acids: CASSPQISSYEQYF. The chain combines TRBV7-6 with TRBJ2-7, with unresolved D. CDR1 is SGHVS, CDR2 FNYEAQ, per germline. The CDR3 length is 14 residues. V shed 5 bases and J shed 0 bases, with 11 bases lying between them.

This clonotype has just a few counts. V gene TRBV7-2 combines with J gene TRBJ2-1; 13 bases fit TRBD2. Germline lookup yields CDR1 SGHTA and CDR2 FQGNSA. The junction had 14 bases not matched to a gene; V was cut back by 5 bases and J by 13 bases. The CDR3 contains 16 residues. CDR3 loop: CASSGHIGTSGVSQFF. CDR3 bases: TGTGCCAGCAGCGGGCATATAGGGACTAGCGGGGTTTCACAGTTCTTC.

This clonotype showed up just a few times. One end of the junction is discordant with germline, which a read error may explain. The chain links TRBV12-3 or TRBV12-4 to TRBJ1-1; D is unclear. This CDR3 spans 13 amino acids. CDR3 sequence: CASSLEVGTEAFF. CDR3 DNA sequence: TGTGCCAGCAGCTTAGAAGTAGGGACTGAAGCTTTCTTT.

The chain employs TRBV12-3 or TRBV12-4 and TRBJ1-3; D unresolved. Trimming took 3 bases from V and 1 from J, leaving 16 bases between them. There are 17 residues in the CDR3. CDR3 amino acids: CASSFVGQAVSGNTIYF. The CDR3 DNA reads TGTGCCAGCAGTTTCGTCGGGCAGGCCGTGTCTGGAAACACCATATATTTT.

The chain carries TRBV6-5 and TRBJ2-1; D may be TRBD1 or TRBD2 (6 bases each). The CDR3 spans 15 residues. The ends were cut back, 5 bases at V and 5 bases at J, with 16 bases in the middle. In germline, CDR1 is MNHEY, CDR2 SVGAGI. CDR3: CASSSLGGMNNEQFF. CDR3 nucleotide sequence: TGTGCCAGCAGTAGTTTAGGGGGGATGAACAATGAGCAGTTCTTC.

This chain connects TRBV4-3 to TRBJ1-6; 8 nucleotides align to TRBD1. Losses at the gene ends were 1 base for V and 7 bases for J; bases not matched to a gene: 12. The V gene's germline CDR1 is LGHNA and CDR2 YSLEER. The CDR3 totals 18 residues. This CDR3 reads CASSQAGQESWNNSPLHF. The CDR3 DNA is TGCGCCAGCAGCCAAGCGGGACAGGAGTCGTGGAACAATTCACCCCTCCACTTT.

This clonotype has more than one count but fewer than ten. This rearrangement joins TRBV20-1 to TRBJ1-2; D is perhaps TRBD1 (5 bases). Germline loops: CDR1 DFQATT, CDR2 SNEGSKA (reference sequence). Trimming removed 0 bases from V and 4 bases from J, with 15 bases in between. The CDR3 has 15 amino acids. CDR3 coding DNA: TGCAGTGCTAGAGATCCGGGACGGGGAGGCTATGGCTACACCTTC. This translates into CSARDPGRGGYGYTF.

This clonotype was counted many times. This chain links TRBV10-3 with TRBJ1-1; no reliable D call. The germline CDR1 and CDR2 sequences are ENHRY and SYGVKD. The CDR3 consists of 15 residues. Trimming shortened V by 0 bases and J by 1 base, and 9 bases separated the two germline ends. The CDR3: CAISESYGQNTEAFF. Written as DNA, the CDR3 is TGTGCCATCAGTGAGTCTTACGGGCAGAACACTGAAGCTTTCTTT.

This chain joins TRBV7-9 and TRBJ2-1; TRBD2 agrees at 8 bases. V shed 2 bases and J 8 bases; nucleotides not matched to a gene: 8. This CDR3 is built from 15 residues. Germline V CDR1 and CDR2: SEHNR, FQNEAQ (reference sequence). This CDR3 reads CASSLRRAGVDEQFF. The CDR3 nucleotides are TGTGCCAGCAGCTTAAGGAGAGCGGGGGTAGATGAGCAGTTCTTC. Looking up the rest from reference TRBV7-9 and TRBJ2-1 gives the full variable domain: DTGVSQNPRHKITKRGQNVTFRCDPISEHNRLYWYRQTLGQGPEFLTYFQNEAQLEKSRLLSDRFSAERPKGSFSTLEIQRTEQGDSAMYLCASSLRRAGVDEQFFGPGTRLTVL.

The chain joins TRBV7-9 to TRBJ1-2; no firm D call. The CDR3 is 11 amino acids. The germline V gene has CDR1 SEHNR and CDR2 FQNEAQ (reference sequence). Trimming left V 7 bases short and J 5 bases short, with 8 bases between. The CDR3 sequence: CASTVGYGYTF. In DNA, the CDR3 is TGTGCCAGCACTGTGGGGTATGGCTACACCTTC.

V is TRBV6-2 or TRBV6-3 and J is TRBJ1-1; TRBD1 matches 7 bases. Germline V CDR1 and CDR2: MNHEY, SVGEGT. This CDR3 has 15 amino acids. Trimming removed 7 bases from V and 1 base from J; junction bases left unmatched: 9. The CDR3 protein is CASILEQGSNTEAFF. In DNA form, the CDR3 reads TGTGCCAGCATTCTGGAACAGGGGTCGAACACTGAAGCTTTCTTT.

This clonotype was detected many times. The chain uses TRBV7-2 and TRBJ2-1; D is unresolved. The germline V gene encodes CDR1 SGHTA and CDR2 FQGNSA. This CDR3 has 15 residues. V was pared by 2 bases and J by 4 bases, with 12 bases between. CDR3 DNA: TGTGCCAGCAGCTTATCCCATGCAGAGTACAATGAGCAGTTCTTC. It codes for CASSLSHAEYNEQFF.

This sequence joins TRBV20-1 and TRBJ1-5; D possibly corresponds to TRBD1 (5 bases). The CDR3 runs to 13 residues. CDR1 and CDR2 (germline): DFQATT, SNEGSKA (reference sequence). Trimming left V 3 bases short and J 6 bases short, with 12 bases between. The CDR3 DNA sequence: TGCAGTGCTAGGCTCCGGGACCGTCAGCCCCAGCATTTT. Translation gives CSARLRDRQPQHF.

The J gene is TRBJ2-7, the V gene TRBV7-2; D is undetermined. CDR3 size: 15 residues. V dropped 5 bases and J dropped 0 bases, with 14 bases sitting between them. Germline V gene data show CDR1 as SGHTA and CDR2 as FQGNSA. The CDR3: CASSLGRSRSYEQYF. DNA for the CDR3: TGTGCCAGCAGCCTTGGACGGAGTCGCTCCTACGAGCAGTACTTC.

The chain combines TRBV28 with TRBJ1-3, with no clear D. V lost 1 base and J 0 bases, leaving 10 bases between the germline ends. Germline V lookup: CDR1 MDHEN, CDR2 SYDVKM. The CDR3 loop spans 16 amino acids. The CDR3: CASSLSRPSSGNTIYF. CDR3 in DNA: TGTGCCAGCAGTTTATCCAGGCCGAGCTCTGGAAACACCATATATTTT.

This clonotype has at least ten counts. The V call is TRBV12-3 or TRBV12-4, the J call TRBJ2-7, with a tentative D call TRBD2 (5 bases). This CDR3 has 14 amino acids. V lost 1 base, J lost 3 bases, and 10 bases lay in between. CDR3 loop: CASSLGGPRYEQYF. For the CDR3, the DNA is TGTGCCAGCAGTTTAGGCGGGCCTCGCTACGAGCAGTACTTC.

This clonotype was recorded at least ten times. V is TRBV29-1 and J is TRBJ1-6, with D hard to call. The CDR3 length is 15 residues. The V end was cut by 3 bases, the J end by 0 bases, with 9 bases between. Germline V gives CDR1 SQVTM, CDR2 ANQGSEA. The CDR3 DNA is TGCAGCGTTGATCGGGTGAGCTCCTATAATTCACCCCTCCACTTT. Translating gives CSVDRVSSYNSPLHF.

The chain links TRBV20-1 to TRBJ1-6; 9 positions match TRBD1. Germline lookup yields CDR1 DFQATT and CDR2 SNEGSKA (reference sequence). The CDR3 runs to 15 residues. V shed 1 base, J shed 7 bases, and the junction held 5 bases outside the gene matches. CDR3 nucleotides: TGCAGTGCTAGAGGAACCGGGACAGGGAATTCACCCCTCCACTTT. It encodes CSARGTGTGNSPLHF.

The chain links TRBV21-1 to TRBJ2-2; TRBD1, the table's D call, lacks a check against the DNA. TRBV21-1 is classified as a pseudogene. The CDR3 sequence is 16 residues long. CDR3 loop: CASSKITGLNTGELFF. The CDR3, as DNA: TGTGCCAGCAGCAAAATAACCGGGCTTAACACCGGGGAGCTGTTTTTT.

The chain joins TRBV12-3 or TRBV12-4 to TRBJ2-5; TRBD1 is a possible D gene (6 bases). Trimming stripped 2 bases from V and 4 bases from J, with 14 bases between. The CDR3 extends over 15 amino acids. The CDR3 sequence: CASSLWRTVGETQYF. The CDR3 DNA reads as TGTGCCAGCAGTTTATGGCGGACAGTTGGAGAGACCCAGTACTTC.

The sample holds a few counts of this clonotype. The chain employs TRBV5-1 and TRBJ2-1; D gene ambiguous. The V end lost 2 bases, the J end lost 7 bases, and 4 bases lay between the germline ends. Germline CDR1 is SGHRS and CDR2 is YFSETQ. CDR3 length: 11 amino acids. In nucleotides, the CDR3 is TGCGCCAGCAGCTTTGGGAATGAGCAGTTCTTC. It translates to CASSFGNEQFF.

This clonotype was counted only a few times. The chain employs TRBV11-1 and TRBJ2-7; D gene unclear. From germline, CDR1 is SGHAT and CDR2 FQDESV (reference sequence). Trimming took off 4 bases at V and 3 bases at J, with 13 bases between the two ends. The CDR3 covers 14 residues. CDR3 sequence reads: CASSSSRLIYEQYF. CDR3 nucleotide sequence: TGTGCCAGCAGCTCGTCTCGGTTAATCTACGAGCAGTACTTC.

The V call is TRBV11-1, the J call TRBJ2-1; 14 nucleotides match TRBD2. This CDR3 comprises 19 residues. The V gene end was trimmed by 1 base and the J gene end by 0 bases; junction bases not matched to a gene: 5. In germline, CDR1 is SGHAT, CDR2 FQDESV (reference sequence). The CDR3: CASSLDGTSGGRSYNEQFF. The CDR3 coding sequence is TGTGCCAGCAGCTTAGATGGGACTAGCGGGGGCCGCTCCTACAATGAGCAGTTCTTC. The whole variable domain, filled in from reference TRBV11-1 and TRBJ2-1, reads EAEVAQSPRYKITEKSQAVAFWCDPISGHATLYWYRQILGQGPELLVQFQDESVVDDSQLPKDRFSAERLKGVDSTLKIQPAELGDSAMYLCASSLDGTSGGRSYNEQFFGPGTRLTVL.